This is a list of T cell receptor beta chains from one sample in a study of T cell responses to AZD1222 COVID-19 vaccine. Data came from immunoSEQ multiplex PCR; TCRdb stores just in-frame clones and leaves some out. The repertoire holds more than 85,000 clones, with approximately 88% as singletons. The sequencing used peripheral blood, collected on day 0 of AZD1222 vaccination. The source of these receptors is an adult in good health. Both conserved end residues are part of each CDR3. The order of the fields is J gene, V gene, CDR3 protein.

J gene: TRBJ2-5
V gene: TRBV7-9
CDR3 protein: CASSRESTETQYF

J gene: TRBJ1-1
V gene: TRBV6-5
CDR3 protein: CASSYRGLTGIGAFF

J gene: TRBJ1-2
V gene: TRBV7-2
CDR3 protein: CASGGRGYTF

J gene: TRBJ2-1
V gene: TRBV7-2
CDR3 protein: CASSLGASGHEQFF

J gene: TRBJ1-1
V gene: TRBV14
CDR3 protein: CASSQVGGYTEAFF

J gene: TRBJ2-6
V gene: TRBV29-1
CDR3 protein: CSAQGGSSGANVLTF

J gene: TRBJ1-5
V gene: TRBV7-2
CDR3 protein: CASSLKGGAGFPNQPQHF

J gene: TRBJ2-1
V gene: TRBV30
CDR3 protein: CAWSIPGTLENEQFF

J gene: TRBJ2-3
V gene: TRBV6-6
CDR3 protein: CASRTTSGSRTDTQYF

J gene: TRBJ1-1
V gene: TRBV28
CDR3 protein: CASSPRENTEAFF

J gene: TRBJ1-6
V gene: TRBV11-3
CDR3 protein: CASSLAGRPPLHF

J gene: TRBJ1-4
V gene: TRBV29-1
CDR3 protein: CSVEGGRREKLFF

J gene: TRBJ2-2
V gene: TRBV7-9
CDR3 protein: CASSSTGELFF

J gene: TRBJ2-7
V gene: TRBV2
CDR3 protein: CASRLGLAGFFSYEQYF

J gene: TRBJ2-5
V gene: TRBV10-1
CDR3 protein: CASSERGGQTQYF

J gene: TRBJ1-6
V gene: TRBV25-1
CDR3 protein: CASSDWVDSSPLHF

J gene: TRBJ2-2
V gene: TRBV7-6
CDR3 protein: CASSLQATNTGELFF

J gene: TRBJ1-6
V gene: TRBV14
CDR3 protein: CASSQMTAFNSPLHF

J gene: TRBJ1-5
V gene: TRBV6-2/TRBV6-3
CDR3 protein: CASSYLSGTGARWIQPQHF

J gene: TRBJ1-1
V gene: TRBV9
CDR3 protein: CASSVGGTYEAFF

J gene: TRBJ2-2
V gene: TRBV9
CDR3 protein: CASSVEGLAGGPAGELFF

J gene: TRBJ2-1
V gene: TRBV4-3
CDR3 protein: CASSQDIAGAGGPNEQFF

J gene: TRBJ1-3
V gene: TRBV6-6
CDR3 protein: CASSRRRAASSGNTIYF

J gene: TRBJ2-5
V gene: TRBV7-2
CDR3 protein: CASAMRAGEETQYF

J gene: TRBJ2-1
V gene: TRBV7-9
CDR3 protein: CASSLFGVYEQFF

J gene: TRBJ1-2
V gene: TRBV27
CDR3 protein: CASSLNRGRANYGYTF

J gene: TRBJ1-2
V gene: TRBV10-3
CDR3 protein: CAIRSGQGVGDGYTF